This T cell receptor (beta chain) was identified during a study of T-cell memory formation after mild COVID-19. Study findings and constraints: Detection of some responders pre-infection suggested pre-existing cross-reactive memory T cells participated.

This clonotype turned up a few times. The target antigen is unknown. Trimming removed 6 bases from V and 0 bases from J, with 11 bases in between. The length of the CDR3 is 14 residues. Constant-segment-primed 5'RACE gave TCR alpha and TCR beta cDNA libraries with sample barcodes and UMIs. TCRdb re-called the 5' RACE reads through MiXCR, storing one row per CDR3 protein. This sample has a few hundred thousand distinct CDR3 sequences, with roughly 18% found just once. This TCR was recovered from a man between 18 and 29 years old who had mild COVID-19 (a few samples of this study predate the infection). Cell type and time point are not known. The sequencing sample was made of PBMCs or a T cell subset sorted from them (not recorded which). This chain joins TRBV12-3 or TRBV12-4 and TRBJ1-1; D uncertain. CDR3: CASRLNGLNTEAFF. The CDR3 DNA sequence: TGTGCCAGCAGGTTAAACGGGCTGAACACTGAAGCTTTCTTT.